This T cell receptor (beta chain) was profiled in a study of T cell changes during pregnancy in multiple sclerosis. The CDR3 runs to 13 residues. Per the germline V gene, CDR1 is SGHRS and CDR2 is YFSETQ. Trimming took off 5 bases at V and 13 bases at J, with 19 bases between the two ends. Here immunoSEQ multiplex PCR was the method, and the copy in TCRdb shows in-frame clones only, minus some. Seen here are 85,000 to 120,000 clones, around 90% observed once, and the top ten hold about 1.6%. The sample in question was peripheral blood, obtained before pregnancy. This receptor was taken from a female donor with multiple sclerosis, enrolled in a pregnancy study. The gene calls are TRBV5-1 and TRBJ2-1, with D tentatively TRBD2 (6 bases). As DNA, the CDR3 is TGCGCCAGCAGTTCCTTTTTGAGGGAGGCTCAGTTCTTC. Encoded protein: CASSSFLREAQFF.